Presented here are 18 T cell receptor beta chains from one specimen sequenced in a study of blood T cell repertoires in COVID-19. The assay was immunoSEQ multiplex PCR, and TCRdb's table has in-frame clones only and misses some. The table records approximately 300,000 clones, about nine tenths of them present only once. The specimen was PBMCs or T cells enriched from blood (not recorded which). The receptors derive from a man aged 60 to 69 who had recovered from COVID-19.

Here the CDR3 DNA reads TGTGCCAGCAGCTTAGTGGTTTGGAGCGGGGAGACCCAGTACTTC. As protein: CASSLVVWSGETQYF. The rearrangement links TRBV7-6 to TRBJ2-5; TRBD2 might be the D (6 bases). The CDR3 is made up of 15 amino acids. The germline V gene has CDR1 SGHVS and CDR2 FNYEAQ. V was shortened by 1 base and J by 5 bases, with 14 bases between the two germline ends.

The chain employs TRBV15 and TRBJ2-2; 7 bases map to TRBD2. J lost 0 bases, V lost 11 bases, and 12 bases had no gene match. This CDR3 is 16 amino acids long. Germline CDR1 and CDR2: LNHNV and YYDKDF (reference sequence). CDR3 residues: CALRDQRGANTGELFF. As DNA, the CDR3 is TGTGCCTTAAGGGACCAGCGGGGAGCGAACACCGGGGAGCTGTTTTTT.

The chain combines TRBV18 with TRBJ1-1; no firm D call. V dropped 6 bases and J dropped 3 bases, with 11 bases sitting between them. Looked up from germline, CDR1 is KGHSH and CDR2 is LQKENI. There are 13 residues in the CDR3. The CDR3 nucleotides read TGTGCCAGCTCTCCAATGGAGTACACTGAAGCTTTCTTT. It specifies CASSPMEYTEAFF.

The chain recombines TRBV30 with TRBJ2-7, with 10 bases fitting TRBD1. The V segment lost 3 bases and the J segment 5 bases; nucleotides outside the gene matches: 4. CDR3 length: 13 amino acids. Germline V lookup: CDR1 GTSNPN, CDR2 SVGIG (reference sequence). The CDR3 DNA is TGTGCCTGGAGCGGACAGGGGGTAAACGAGCAGTACTTC. The encoded protein is CAWSGQGVNEQYF.

The rearrangement uses TRBV11-3 and TRBJ2-1; 7 bases align to TRBD2. Trimming took 1 base from V and 7 from J; bases not matched to a gene: 19. CDR1 is SGHNT, CDR2 YENEEA, per germline. The CDR3 sequence is 19 residues long. The CDR3 sequence is CASSLVVGRGGVGFNEQFF. As DNA, the CDR3 is TGTGCCAGCAGCTTAGTCGTCGGGCGGGGAGGGGTAGGTTTTAATGAGCAGTTCTTC.

This rearrangement joins TRBV5-4 to TRBJ2-2; TRBD2 aligns across 16 bases. This CDR3 has 16 amino acids. The V and J ends lost 4 bases and 7 bases, in that order; junction bases with no gene match: 4. Germline V gene lookup returns CDR1 SGHNT and CDR2 YYREEE (reference sequence). The CDR3 spells CASSPGTSGRGGELFF. The CDR3, as DNA: TGTGCCAGCAGCCCCGGGACTAGCGGGAGGGGCGGGGAGCTGTTTTTT.

This chain uses TRBV13 with TRBJ1-2; 10 bases map to TRBD1. CDR1 and CDR2 from the germline V gene are PRHDT and FYEKMQ (reference sequence). The junction had 5 bases not matched to a gene; V was cut back by 5 bases and J by 8 bases. The CDR3 loop spans 13 amino acids. CDR3: CASSVDRGRGYTF. The CDR3 region has the DNA TGTGCCAGCAGCGTAGACAGGGGGCGAGGCTACACCTTC.

This chain connects TRBV18 to TRBJ2-1; 7 bases match TRBD1. In germline, CDR1 is KGHSH, CDR2 LQKENI. V lost 3 bases to trimming and J lost 7 bases; unmatched junction nucleotides: 3. This CDR3 is built from 13 residues. CDR3 DNA: TGTGCCAGCTCACCCGGGACAGAGAATGAGCAGTTCTTC. This codes for CASSPGTENEQFF.

This chain joins TRBV28 and TRBJ2-7; D is uncertain. Trimming removed 5 bases from V and 0 bases from J, with 11 bases in between. In germline, CDR1 is MDHEN, CDR2 SYDVKM. The length of the CDR3 is 14 residues. In nucleotides, the CDR3 is TGTGCCAGCAGTGTCCCCGGTCCCTCCTACGAGCAGTACTTC. It encodes CASSVPGPSYEQYF.

The chain recombines TRBV9 with TRBJ2-6; TRBD1 matches 7 bases. The CDR3 has 17 residues. From germline, CDR1 is SGDLS and CDR2 YYNGEE. Trimming cost V 4 bases and J 2 bases; bases outside gene matches: 9. The CDR3 loop is CASSPFRDRAGANVLTF. The CDR3 DNA reads as TGTGCCAGCAGCCCCTTCCGAGACAGGGCTGGGGCCAACGTCCTGACTTTC.

This sequence joins TRBV25-1 and TRBJ1-1, with D hard to call. The CDR3 is 15 amino acids. Trimming shortened V by 4 bases and J by 1 base, and 13 bases separated the two germline ends. Looked up from germline, CDR1 is MGHDK and CDR2 is SYGVNS. The CDR3 nucleotides are TGTGCCAGCAGTGCCCTCGGGGTTGAGAACACTGAAGCTTTCTTT. Translation: CASSALGVENTEAFF.

The rearrangement uses TRBV27 and TRBJ2-7, with 7 nucleotides matching TRBD2. Germline CDR1 and CDR2: MNHEY and SMNVEV (reference sequence). This CDR3 has 15 residues. J was trimmed by 0 bases and V by 3 bases; bases with no gene match: 5. The CDR3 here is CASSLGREPSYEQYF. The CDR3 nucleotides are TGTGCCAGCAGTTTGGGGCGGGAGCCCTCCTACGAGCAGTACTTC.

The CDR3 here is CATSDWTSGPYNEQFF. CDR3 DNA sequence: TGTGCCACCAGTGACTGGACTAGCGGGCCTTACAATGAGCAGTTCTTC. The chain links TRBV24-1 to TRBJ2-1; 11 nucleotides match TRBD2. Germline loops: CDR1 KGHDR, CDR2 SFDVKD. J gave up 4 bases and V 4 bases, and 5 bases lay outside the gene matches. CDR3 size: 16 residues.

V is TRBV4-1 and J is TRBJ2-1, with 9 positions matching TRBD1. V dropped 3 bases and J dropped 4; count of bases not matched to a gene: 7. This CDR3 contains 16 residues. Germline V gene data show CDR1 as MGHRA and CDR2 as YSYEKL. The DNA of the CDR3 is TGCGCCAGCAGCCAGGACCGGGACAGGGCTTACAATGAGCAGTTCTTC. Amino acid sequence: CASSQDRDRAYNEQFF.

This chain joins TRBV7-9 and TRBJ2-7; D not resolved. CDR1 is SEHNR, CDR2 FQNEAQ, per germline (reference sequence). This CDR3 contains 12 residues. The V end lost 5 bases, the J end lost 6 bases, and 11 bases lay between the germline ends. As DNA, the CDR3 is TGTGCCAGCAGCCGACAACGGCTCGAGCAGTACTTC. Translating it yields CASSRQRLEQYF.

This chain uses TRBV6-5 with TRBJ2-3; TRBD2 matches at 11 bases. The CDR3 has 16 residues. Germline CDR1 and CDR2: MNHEY and SVGAGI. V lost 0 bases, J lost 3 bases, and 2 bases stayed unmatched. CDR3 residues: CASSYSRTSGTDTQYF. The CDR3 coding sequence is TGTGCCAGCAGTTACTCGCGGACTAGCGGGACAGATACGCAGTATTTT.

For the CDR3, the DNA is TGTGCCAGTAGTACACCCGGGTCTTCCTACGAGCAGTACTTC. As protein: CASSTPGSSYEQYF. The chain employs TRBV19 and TRBJ2-7; D not certain. CDR1 is LNHDA, CDR2 SQIVND, per germline (reference sequence). Trimming removed 4 bases at V and 1 base at J, with 11 bases between. The CDR3 consists of 14 residues.

The genes are TRBV28 and TRBJ1-1; D uncertain. Germline lookup yields CDR1 MDHEN and CDR2 SYDVKM. The CDR3 is 10 amino acids. The V gene lost 9 bases and the J gene lost 4 bases, with 6 bases spanning the gap. The CDR3: CARRSTEAFF. Here the CDR3 DNA reads TGTGCCAGAAGGAGCACTGAAGCTTTCTTT. The full variable domain, rest sourced from reference TRBV28 and TRBJ1-1, is DVKVTQSSRYLVKRTGEKVFLECVQDMDHENMFWYRQDPGLGLRLIYFSYDVKMKEKGDIPEGYSVSREKKERFSLILESASTNQTSMYLCARRSTEAFFGQGTRLTVV.